This T cell receptor beta chain came from a study of CD8 T cells in ankylosing spondylitis. The CDR3 runs to 15 residues. V was pared by 4 bases and J by 1 base, with 7 bases of the junction left unmatched. Germline CDR1 is SGHRS and CDR2 is YFSETQ. MiXCR, applied by TCRdb to the 5' RACE reads, yields one record per CDR3 protein. The sample has 650,000 to 800,000 distinct CDR3 sequences; under 20% are singletons. This clonotype was recorded a few times. Its specificity is not known. Study-level points and caveats: Relatively scarce in peripheral blood, disease-linked clones were CD8+. Seemingly characteristic of ankylosing spondylitis blood was a TCR beta motif consisting of under ten highly homologous variants.

The sample comprised blood, either unsorted or a sorted T cell fraction (not recorded which). The clonotype originates from a male donor with ankylosing spondylitis. This chain connects TRBV5-1 to TRBJ1-1, with 7 bases identical to TRBD1. CDR3 nucleotides: TGCGCCAGCAGCATTTCCGGGACAGAGAACACTGAAGCTTTCTTT. Encoded protein: CASSISGTENTEAFF.